This T cell receptor beta chain appears in the sequencing data of a study of blood T cell repertoires in COVID-19. Profiled with immunoSEQ multiplex PCR; TCRdb holds only in-frame clones, not every one. This repertoire shows 90,000 to 100,000 clones, over 80% found once; its top ten account for 15% to 20%. The V end lost 5 bases, the J end lost 1 base, and 11 bases lay between the germline ends. The V gene's germline CDR1 is SGHAT and CDR2 FQNNGV. This CDR3 spans 14 amino acids. Sequencing was done on a sample of peripheral blood. The chain couples TRBV11-2 to TRBJ2-5; TRBD1 is a possible D gene (7 bases). The source is a man older than 75 with acute or convalescent COVID-19. The CDR3 DNA reads as TGTGCCAGCAGCCGCGGGACAGTCCAAGAGACCCAGTACTTC. Translated: CASSRGTVQETQYF. Drawing the rest from reference TRBV11-2 and TRBJ2-5, the complete variable domain is EAGVAQSPRYKIIEKRQSVAFWCNPISGHATLYWYQQILGQGPKLLIQFQNNGVVDDSQLPKDRFSAERLKGVDSTLKIQPAKLEDSAVYLCASSRGTVQETQYFGPGTRLLVL.